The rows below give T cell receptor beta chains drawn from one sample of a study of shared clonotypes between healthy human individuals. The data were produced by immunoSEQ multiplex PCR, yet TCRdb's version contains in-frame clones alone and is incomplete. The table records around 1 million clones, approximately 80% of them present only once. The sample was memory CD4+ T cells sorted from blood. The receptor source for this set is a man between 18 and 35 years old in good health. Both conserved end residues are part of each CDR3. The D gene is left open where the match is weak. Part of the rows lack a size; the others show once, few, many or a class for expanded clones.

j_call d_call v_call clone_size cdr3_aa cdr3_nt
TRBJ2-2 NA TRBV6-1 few CASIAGTANTGELFF TGTGCCAGCATTGCGGGCACAGCGAACACCGGGGAGCTGTTTTTT
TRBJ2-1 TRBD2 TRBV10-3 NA CAIREPSGSDQGQFF TGTGCCATCAGGGAACCTAGCGGGAGCGACCAGGGGCAGTTCTTC
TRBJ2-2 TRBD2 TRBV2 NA CASRRTSGGRVPGELFF TGTGCCAGCAGACGGACTAGCGGGGGGCGAGTACCCGGGGAGCTGTTTTTT
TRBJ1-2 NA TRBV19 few CASSEVLLSNYGYTF TGTGCCAGTAGTGAGGTTTTGTTGAGTAACTATGGCTACACCTTC
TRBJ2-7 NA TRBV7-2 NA CASSLFGRGSYEQYF TGTGCCAGCAGCCTGTTTGGCAGGGGCTCCTACGAGCAGTACTTC
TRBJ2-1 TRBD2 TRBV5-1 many CASTISGYNEQFF TGCGCCAGCACCATTAGCGGGTACAATGAGCAGTTCTTC
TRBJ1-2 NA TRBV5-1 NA CASSLGALSYGYTF TGCGCCAGCAGCTTGGGGGCCCTGTCCTATGGCTACACCTTC
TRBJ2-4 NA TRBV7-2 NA CASSLTGNDIQYF TGTGCCAGCAGCTTAACGGGCAACGACATTCAGTACTTC
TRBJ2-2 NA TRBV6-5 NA CASGGGLNTGELFF TGTGCCAGTGGAGGCGGCCTGAACACCGGGGAGCTGTTTTTT
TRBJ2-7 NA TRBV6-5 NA CASSYSIQSHEQYF TGTGCCAGCAGTTACTCGATCCAATCTCACGAGCAGTACTTC
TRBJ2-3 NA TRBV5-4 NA CASSSGGRDTQYF TGTGCCAGCAGCTCGGGGGGCCGAGATACGCAGTATTTT
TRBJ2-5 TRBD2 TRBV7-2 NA CASSHLAGVQETQYF TGTGCCAGCAGCCACCTAGCGGGCGTTCAAGAGACCCAGTACTTC
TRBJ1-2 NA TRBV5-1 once CASSYEAGANYGYTF TGCGCCAGCAGCTACGAAGCGGGGGCAAACTATGGCTACACCTTC
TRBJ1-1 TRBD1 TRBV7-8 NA CASSLRQGNTEAFF TGTGCCAGCAGCTTGCGACAGGGTAACACTGAAGCTTTCTTT
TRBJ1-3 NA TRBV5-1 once CASSFSGTDTGNTIYF TGCGCCAGCAGCTTTTCCGGGACGGACACTGGAAACACCATATATTTT
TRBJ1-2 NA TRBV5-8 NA CASSLYRALYGYTF TGTGCCAGCAGCTTGTACAGGGCCCTCTATGGCTACACCTTC
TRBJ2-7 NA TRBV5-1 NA CASSPLGQGHHEQYF TGCGCCAGCAGCCCGCTTGGGCAGGGGCACCACGAGCAGTACTTC
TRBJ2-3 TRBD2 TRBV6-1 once CASSESSGRATDTQYF TGTGCCAGCAGTGAATCTAGCGGGAGGGCCACAGATACGCAGTATTTT
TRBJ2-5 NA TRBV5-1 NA CASGFRGEGRETQYF TGCGCCAGCGGATTCAGGGGGGAAGGGCGAGAGACCCAGTACTTC
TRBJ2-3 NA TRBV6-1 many CASSTGRMGDTQYF TGTGCCAGCTCCACGGGTCGAATGGGAGATACGCAGTATTTT
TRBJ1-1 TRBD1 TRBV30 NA CAWTGTGKGTEAFF TGTGCCTGGACCGGGACAGGGAAGGGCACTGAAGCTTTCTTT
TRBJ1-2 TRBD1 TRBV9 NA CASSAHSTGYYSYTF TGTGCCAGCAGCGCTCACTCGACAGGGTATTATAGCTACACCTTC
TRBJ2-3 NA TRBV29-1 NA CSVEYPESTDTQYF TGCAGCGTTGAATACCCGGAGAGCACAGATACGCAGTATTTT
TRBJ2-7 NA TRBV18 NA CASSIIPQVYEQYF TGTGCCAGCTCAATTATCCCACAGGTCTACGAGCAGTACTTC
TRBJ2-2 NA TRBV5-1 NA CASSFGANTGELFF TGCGCCAGCAGCTTTGGGGCGAACACCGGGGAGCTGTTTTTT
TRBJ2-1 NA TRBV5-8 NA CASSPINVGGYYNEQFF TGTGCCAGCAGCCCAATCAATGTTGGGGGCTACTACAATGAGCAGTTCTTC
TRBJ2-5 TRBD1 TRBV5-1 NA CASSSDRVGETQYF TGCGCCAGCAGCTCGGACAGGGTGGGGGAGACCCAGTACTTC
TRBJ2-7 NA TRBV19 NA CASSNLQGHEQYF TGTGCCAGTAGCAATCTCCAGGGCCACGAGCAGTACTTC
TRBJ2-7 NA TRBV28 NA CASSAGQPRISYEQYF TGTGCCAGCAGTGCGGGACAGCCCAGAATTTCCTACGAGCAGTACTTC
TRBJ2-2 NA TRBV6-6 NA CASRFRTGELFF TGTGCCAGCAGATTCCGTACCGGGGAGCTGTTTTTT
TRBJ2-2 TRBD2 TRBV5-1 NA CASSLEGGRALGELFF TGCGCCAGCAGCTTAGAGGGCGGGAGGGCCCTCGGGGAGCTGTTTTTT
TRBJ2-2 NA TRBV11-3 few CASSLVRERELFF TGTGCCAGCAGCTTGGTCCGGGAGCGGGAGCTGTTTTTT
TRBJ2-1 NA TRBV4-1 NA CASSQPWSSYNEQFF TGCGCCAGCAGCCAACCTTGGAGCTCCTACAATGAGCAGTTCTTC
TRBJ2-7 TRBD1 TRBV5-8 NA CASSSYEIGQGEQYF TGTGCCAGCAGCTCGTACGAAATCGGACAGGGCGAGCAGTACTTC
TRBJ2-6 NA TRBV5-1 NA CASLFIGANVLTF TGCGCCAGCCTCTTTATAGGGGCCAACGTCCTGACTTTC
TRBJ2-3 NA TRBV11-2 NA CASSLTGSTDTQYF TGTGCCAGCAGCTTAACGGGCTCCACAGATACGCAGTATTTT
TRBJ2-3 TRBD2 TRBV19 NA CASSSGRVGTDTQYF TGTGCCAGTTCTAGCGGGAGGGTTGGGACAGATACGCAGTATTTT
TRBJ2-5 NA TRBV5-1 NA CASRDGETQYF TGCGCCAGCAGGGACGGCGAGACCCAGTACTTC
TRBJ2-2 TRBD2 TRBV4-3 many CASSQDLAGATTGELFF TGCGCCAGCAGCCAAGATTTAGCGGGAGCCACCACCGGGGAGCTGTTTTTT
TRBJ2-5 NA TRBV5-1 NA CASSLSFDQETQYF TGCGCCAGCAGCTTGTCATTCGACCAAGAGACCCAGTACTTC
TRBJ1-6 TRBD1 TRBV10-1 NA CASSDRVDSPLHF TGCGCCAGTTCAGACAGGGTTGATTCACCCCTCCACTTT
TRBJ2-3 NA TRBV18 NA CASSPETTDTQYF TGTGCCAGCTCACCGGAAACCACAGATACGCAGTATTTT
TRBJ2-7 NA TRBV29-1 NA CSVSYSSYEQYF TGCAGCGTTTCTTACAGCTCCTACGAGCAGTACTTC
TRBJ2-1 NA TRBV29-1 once CSVELRAYDTYNEQFF TGCAGCGTTGAATTAAGGGCCTATGATACCTACAATGAGCAGTTCTTC
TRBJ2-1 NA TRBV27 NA CASSWQGGNEQFF TGTGCCAGCAGCTGGCAGGGGGGCAATGAGCAGTTCTTC
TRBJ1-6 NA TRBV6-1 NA CASSDRVSPLHF TGTGCCAGCAGTGACAGGGTATCGCCCCTCCACTTT
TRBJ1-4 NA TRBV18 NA CASSPTGIEKLFF TGTGCCAGCTCACCTACAGGCATTGAAAAACTGTTTTTT
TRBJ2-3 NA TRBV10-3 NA CAAGTGLPADTQYF TGTGCCGCTGGAACGGGACTCCCCGCAGATACGCAGTATTTT
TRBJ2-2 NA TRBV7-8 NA CASRRRDANTGELFF TGTGCCAGCAGACGGCGTGATGCGAACACCGGGGAGCTGTTTTTT
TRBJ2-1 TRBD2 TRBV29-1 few CSVVAGTSNEQFF TGCAGCGTTGTAGCGGGGACCTCTAATGAGCAGTTCTTC
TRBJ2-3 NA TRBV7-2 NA CASGKQGGSSTDTQYF TGTGCCAGCGGCAAGCAGGGGGGGAGTAGCACAGATACGCAGTATTTT